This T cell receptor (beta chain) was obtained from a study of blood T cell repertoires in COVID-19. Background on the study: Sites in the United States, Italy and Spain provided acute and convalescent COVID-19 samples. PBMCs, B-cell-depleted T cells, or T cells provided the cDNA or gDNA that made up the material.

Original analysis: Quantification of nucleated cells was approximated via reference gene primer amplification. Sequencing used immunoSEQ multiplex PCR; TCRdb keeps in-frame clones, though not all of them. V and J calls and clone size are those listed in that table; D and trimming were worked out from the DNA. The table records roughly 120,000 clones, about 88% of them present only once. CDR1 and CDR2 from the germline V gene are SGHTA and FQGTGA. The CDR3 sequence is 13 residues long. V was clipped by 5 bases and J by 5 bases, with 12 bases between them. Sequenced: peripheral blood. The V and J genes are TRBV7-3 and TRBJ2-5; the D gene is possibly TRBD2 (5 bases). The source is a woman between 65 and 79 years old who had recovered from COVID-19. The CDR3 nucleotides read TGTGCCAGCAGCCGGGCGGGTCGGGAGACCCAGTACTTC. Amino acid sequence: CASSRAGRETQYF.